Shown below are 16 T cell receptor beta chains from a single sample sequenced in a study of blood T cell repertoires in COVID-19. The method was immunoSEQ multiplex PCR; TCRdb's version includes in-frame clones alone and lacks a portion of them. The table includes roughly 200,000 clones, around 84% detected once. The source material was peripheral blood. The receptor set was obtained from a human donor in a cohort sampled during active COVID-19.

The J gene is TRBJ1-3, the V gene TRBV6-6; maybe TRBD1 (5 bases). V lost 6 bases to trimming and J lost 0 bases, with 15 bases between them. The CDR3 runs to 16 residues. Germline assignment: CDR1 MNHNY and CDR2 SVGAGI (reference sequence). This chain's CDR3 is CASSDSFGSSGNTIYF. In DNA, the CDR3 is TGTGCCAGCAGCGACAGTTTCGGCAGCTCTGGAAACACCATATATTTT.

The V call is TRBV9, the J call TRBJ2-3; a possible D gene is TRBD1 (6 bases). The germline V gene has CDR1 SGDLS and CDR2 YYNGEE. V was clipped by 1 base and J by 6 bases, with 12 bases between them. The CDR3 length is 14 residues. The CDR3 here is CASSVLGAGDTQYF. DNA for the CDR3: TGTGCCAGCAGCGTATTGGGGGCTGGGGATACGCAGTATTTT.

This chain connects TRBV3-1 (or the pseudogene TRBV3-2) to TRBJ1-2; D ambiguous. Germline values: CDR1 LGHDT, CDR2 YNNKEL (reference sequence). The CDR3 sequence is 14 residues long. V gave up 1 base and J gave up 8 bases, with 14 bases separating them. DNA for the CDR3: TGTGCCAGCAGCCAAGGGATTTTGGGAGCAGGCTACACCTTC. Translating gives CASSQGILGAGYTF.

Points on this clone: Additional DNA sequences in this sample encode the identical CDR3. V gene TRBV3-1 (or the pseudogene TRBV3-2) combines with J gene TRBJ2-7; 8 bases agree with TRBD2. Germline V gene sequence: CDR1 LGHDT, CDR2 YNNKEL (reference sequence). The junction had 1 base not matched to a gene; V was cut back by 1 base and J by 5 bases. There are 13 residues in the CDR3. The CDR3 region has the DNA TGTGCCAGCAGCCAAGCGGGAGGGCACGAGCAGTACTTC. It is translated as CASSQAGGHEQYF.

The rearrangement joins TRBV2 to TRBJ2-1; 8 bases match TRBD2. V lost 4 bases to trimming and J lost 0 bases; unmatched junction nucleotides: 2. The germline gives CDR1 SNHLY, CDR2 FYNNEI. The CDR3 covers 15 residues. The CDR3 region has the DNA TGTGCCAGCAGTGCAAGCGGGAGCTCCTACAATGAGCAGTTCTTC. It translates to CASSASGSSYNEQFF. Full variable domain (rest looked up from reference TRBV2 and TRBJ2-1): EPEVTQTPSHQVTQMGQEVILRCVPISNHLYFYWYRQILGQKVEFLVSFYNNEISEKSEIFDDQFSVERPDGSNFTLKIRSTKLEDSAMYFCASSASGSSYNEQFFGPGTRLTVL.

The chain employs TRBV6-2 or TRBV6-3 and TRBJ1-2; 8 nucleotides match TRBD1. The germline CDR1 and CDR2 sequences are MNHEY and SVGEGT. The CDR3 consists of 14 residues. Losses at the gene ends were 2 bases for V and 7 bases for J; bases not matched to a gene: 6. This CDR3 reads CASSYRTGYGGYTF. DNA of the CDR3: TGTGCCAGCAGTTACCGGACAGGGTACGGTGGCTACACCTTC.

Concerning this clone itself: The junction shows a germline mismatch at one end, possibly a read error. This chain uses TRBV28 with TRBJ2-7; 8 bases are a match to TRBD1. The CDR3 runs 11 residues. The germline V gene has CDR1 MDHEN and CDR2 SYDVKM. This chain's CDR3 is CASSRQGRWDF. The CDR3 DNA follows: TGTGCCAGCAGCCGACAGGGGCGATGGGACTTC.

This chain's CDR3 is CASPRDTYDPNYGYTF. In nucleotides, the CDR3 is TGTGCCTCGCCCCGGGACACCTACGACCCTAACTATGGCTACACCTTC. The chain combines TRBV24-1 with TRBJ1-2; a possible D gene is TRBD1 (6 bases). The CDR3 sequence is 16 residues long. V was trimmed by 12 bases and J by 0 bases, leaving 22 bases between them. Germline lookup yields CDR1 KGHDR and CDR2 SFDVKD.

V gene TRBV19 combines with J gene TRBJ1-2; TRBD1 is a possible D gene (5 bases). Per germline, CDR1 LNHDA and CDR2 SQIVND (reference sequence). The CDR3 is made up of 14 amino acids. The V end was cut by 3 bases, the J end by 7 bases, with 15 bases between. For the CDR3, the DNA is TGTGCCAGTAGTATGACAGTGCGAGTAGGTGGCTACACCTTC. The encoded protein is CASSMTVRVGGYTF.

The chain couples TRBV6-5 to TRBJ1-1, with 8 nucleotides matching TRBD1. Germline lookup yields CDR1 MNHEY and CDR2 SVGAGI. J was trimmed by 9 bases and V by 5 bases; bases with no gene match: 8. The CDR3 runs to 13 residues. The chain's CDR3 is CASSPDRVLKAFF. In nucleotides, the CDR3 is TGTGCCAGCAGTCCGGACAGGGTTTTGAAAGCTTTCTTT.

The V gene is TRBV13, the J gene TRBJ1-1; D is perhaps TRBD1 (6 bases). The CDR3 sequence is 15 residues long. CDR1 and CDR2 (germline): PRHDT, FYEKMQ (reference sequence). V was pared by 2 bases and J by 0 bases, with 10 bases between. The CDR3 sequence is CASSLLGQMNTEAFF. The CDR3 nucleotides are TGTGCCAGCAGCTTACTCGGACAGATGAACACTGAAGCTTTCTTT.

The chain is built from TRBV7-9 and TRBJ1-2, with a weak D call TRBD1 (6 bases). Trimming pared 4 bases from V and 8 bases from J, leaving 11 bases between. Germline V CDR1 and CDR2: SEHNR, FQNEAQ (reference sequence). The CDR3 covers 12 residues. The CDR3, as DNA: TGTGCCAGCAGCTACAGGGCGGAAGGCTACACCTTC. The encoded protein is CASSYRAEGYTF.

V usage is TRBV11-2 and J usage is TRBJ2-5; weak D call: TRBD1 (6 bases). V was pared by 1 base and J by 1 base, with 13 bases between. This CDR3 is built from 16 residues. Germline V CDR1 and CDR2: SGHAT, FQNNGV. This CDR3 is CASSLVLQGPQETQYF. The CDR3 DNA reads TGTGCCAGCAGCTTAGTTTTACAGGGTCCCCAAGAGACCCAGTACTTC.

This chain connects TRBV7-8 to TRBJ1-2, with 10 bases matching TRBD1. The germline V gene has CDR1 SGHVS and CDR2 FQNEAQ. This CDR3 spans 14 amino acids. Germline trimming cut 0 bases from V and 8 bases from J; bases unmatched to any gene: 3. CDR3 residues: CASSLAGDRGGYTF. DNA of the CDR3: TGTGCCAGCAGCTTAGCGGGGGACAGGGGCGGCTACACCTTC.

The genes are TRBV6-1 and TRBJ1-2; possibly TRBD1 for D (6 bases). Deletions cut 3 bases from V and 2 bases from J, with 13 bases between. The V gene's germline CDR1 is MNHNS and CDR2 SASEGT. The CDR3 is 15 residues long. The CDR3 spells CASSETVTGNYGYTF. The CDR3 nucleotides read TGTGCCAGCAGTGAGACTGTAACAGGGAACTATGGCTACACCTTC.

The V and J genes are TRBV5-4 and TRBJ1-6; 10 nucleotides match TRBD1. Germline V gene data show CDR1 as SGHNT and CDR2 as YYREEE (reference sequence). V gave up 2 bases and J gave up 7 bases; unmatched junction bases: 6. This CDR3 has 16 amino acids. CDR3 sequence (DNA): TGTGCCAGCAGCTTACATCCGGGACAGGGGAATTCACCCCTCCACTTT. Its protein product is CASSLHPGQGNSPLHF.